This T cell receptor (beta chain) was sequenced in a study of neoadjuvant nivolumab and ipilimumab in lung cancer. Study conclusions and caveats: TCR richness and clonality were higher in tumors than adjacent uninvolved lung. TCR receptors were sequenced in few samples. Higher pretherapy blood TCR richness went with higher resected-tumor richness. Only two of four nivolumab-treated tumors gained richness and clonality by surgery.

Details on this clone: Its antigen remains unidentified.

CDR1 and CDR2 from the germline V gene are SGHRS and YFSETQ. CDR3 length: 13 amino acids. Trimming left V 4 bases short and J 9 bases short, with 16 bases between. Measured with immunoSEQ multiplex PCR; TCRdb has only the in-frame clones, and not every one. The data show about 27,000 clones, around 76% seen once. This sequence joins TRBV5-1 and TRBJ1-2; tentatively, D is TRBD1 (5 bases). This sequence was found in an adult with non-small cell lung cancer. This sample comprised tumor tissue, obtained after neoadjuvant nivolumab, alone or with ipilimumab, at or shortly before surgery. CDR3 sequence: CASSAGTLERYTF. The CDR3 DNA follows: TGCGCCAGCAGCGCCGGGACTCTGGAACGCTACACCTTC.